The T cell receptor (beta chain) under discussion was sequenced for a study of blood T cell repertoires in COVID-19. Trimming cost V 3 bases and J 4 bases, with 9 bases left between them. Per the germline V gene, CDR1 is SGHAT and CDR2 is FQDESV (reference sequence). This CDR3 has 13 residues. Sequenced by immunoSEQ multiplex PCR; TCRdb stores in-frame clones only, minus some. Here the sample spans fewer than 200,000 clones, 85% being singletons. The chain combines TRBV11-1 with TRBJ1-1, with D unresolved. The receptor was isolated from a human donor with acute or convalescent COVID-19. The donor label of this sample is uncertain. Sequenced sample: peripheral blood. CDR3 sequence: CASSFKKSTEAFF. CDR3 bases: TGTGCCAGCAGCTTTAAAAAGAGCACTGAAGCTTTCTTT.